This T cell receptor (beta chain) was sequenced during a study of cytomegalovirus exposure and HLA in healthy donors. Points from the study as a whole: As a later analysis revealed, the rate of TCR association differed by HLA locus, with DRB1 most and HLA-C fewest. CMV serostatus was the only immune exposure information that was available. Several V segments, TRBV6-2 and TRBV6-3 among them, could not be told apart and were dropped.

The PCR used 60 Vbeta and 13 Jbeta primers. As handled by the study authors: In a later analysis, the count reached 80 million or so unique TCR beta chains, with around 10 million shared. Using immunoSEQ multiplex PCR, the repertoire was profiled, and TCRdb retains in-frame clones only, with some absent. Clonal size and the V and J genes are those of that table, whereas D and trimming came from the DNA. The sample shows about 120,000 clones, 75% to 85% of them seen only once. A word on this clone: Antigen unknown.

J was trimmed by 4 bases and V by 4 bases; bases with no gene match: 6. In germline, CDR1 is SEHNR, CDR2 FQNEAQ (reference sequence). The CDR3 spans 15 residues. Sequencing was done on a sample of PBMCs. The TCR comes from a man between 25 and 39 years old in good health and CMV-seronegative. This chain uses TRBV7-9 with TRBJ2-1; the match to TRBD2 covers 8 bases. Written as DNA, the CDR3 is TGTGCCAGCAGCTCAGGACTAGCACCGTACAATGAGCAGTTCTTC. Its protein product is CASSSGLAPYNEQFF.